This T cell receptor (beta chain) was identified in a study of breast tumors, draining lymph nodes, adjacent tissues. Breast cancer patients provided tissue from their axillary draining lymph nodes. One entry per CDR3 protein, called by TCRdb with MiXCR from the multiplex PCR reads. The repertoire holds 80,000 to 130,000 distinct CDR3 sequences, 20% to 25% seen once, with more than 0.9% in the top ten. This clonotype was observed a handful of times. Germline loops: CDR1 MDHEN, CDR2 SYDVKM. V shed 6 bases and J shed 3 bases, with 12 bases lying between them. The CDR3 is 14 amino acids. The sequence was collected from a female donor with breast cancer. Some clones in this sample may be carry-over from other donors' samples. The rearrangement uses TRBV28 and TRBJ1-5, with D unclear. The sequenced sample was axillary lymph node tissue. The CDR3 sequence is CASRWRHPNQPQHF. The CDR3 DNA is TGTGCCAGCAGGTGGAGACATCCCAATCAGCCCCAGCATTTT.